Below are 13 T cell receptor beta chains sequenced from a single sample in a study of regulatory T cells in long-lasting Graves disease. iRepertoire HTBI primers and Arm-PCR of CDR3 regions built TCR beta libraries. TCRdb passed the multiplex PCR reads through MiXCR, listing each CDR3 protein once. Counted here are 700,000 or so distinct CDR3 sequences, about 32% occurring once; the ten biggest clones make up roughly 46%. Time point in this sample: persistent/refractory GD, antithyroid drugs over 5 years with positive TRAb. The TCR library used RNA extracted from PBMCs. Sequencing used peripheral blood mononuclear cells (PBMCs), obtained when the disease was refractory, from a patient treated with antithyroid drugs. The source of these receptors is a female donor with Graves disease.

This clonotype was detected a few times. The CDR3: CASSLFPRVSGRTKNIQYF. In nucleotides, the CDR3 is TGTGCCAGCAGCTTATTTCCGAGGGTTAGCGGGAGGACCAAAAACATTCAGTACTTC. The chain employs TRBV7-2 and TRBJ2-4, with TRBD2 matching over 10 bases. The ends lost 2 bases at V and 2 bases at J; junction bases unmatched: 12. This CDR3 comprises 19 residues. Germline V gene data show CDR1 as SGHTA and CDR2 as FQGNSA.

This clonotype was counted only a few times. The CDR3 protein is CASSSTGMAEAFF. The CDR3 bases are TGTGCCAGCAGCAGCACAGGGATGGCTGAAGCTTTCTTT. The chain carries TRBV5-6 and TRBJ1-1, with D maybe TRBD1 (6 bases). This CDR3 contains 13 residues. Germline CDR1 reads SGHDT; CDR2 reads YYEEEE. The V and J ends lost 4 bases and 6 bases respectively, with 13 bases between them. Combining the CDR3 with reference TRBV5-6 and TRBJ1-1 gives the whole variable domain DAGVTQSPTHLIKTRGQQVTLRCSPKSGHDTVSWYQQALGQGPQFIFQYYEEEERQRGNFPDRFSGHQFPNYSSELNVNALLLGDSALYLCASSSTGMAEAFFGQGTRLTVV.

This clonotype was observed a single time. CDR3 in amino acids: CASSPRQGVAYGYTF. CDR3 DNA: TGCGCCAGCAGCCCCCGACAGGGGGTCGCCTATGGCTACACCTTC. This rearrangement joins TRBV5-1 to TRBJ1-2; TRBD1 aligns across 9 bases. The ends lost 4 bases at V and 4 bases at J; junction bases unmatched: 8. This CDR3 has 15 amino acids. Germline CDR1 is SGHRS and CDR2 is YFSETQ.

The chain recombines TRBV3-1 with TRBJ1-1, with D possibly TRBD1 on 6 matching bases. This CDR3 is 14 amino acids long. CDR1 is LGHDT and CDR2 is YNNKEL in the germline V gene (reference sequence). Trimming stripped 6 bases from V and 4 bases from J, with 15 bases between. The chain's CDR3 is CASRVRGGGTEAFF. In DNA form, the CDR3 reads TGTGCCAGCAGAGTTAGGGGGGGAGGCACTGAAGCTTTCTTT.

This clonotype was counted only a few times. The chain links TRBV4-1 to TRBJ1-5; D ambiguous. The CDR3 loop spans 17 amino acids. Germline V lookup: CDR1 MGHRA, CDR2 YSYEKL. V was trimmed by 0 bases and J by 0 bases, leaving 12 bases between them. The CDR3 loop reads CASSQEDGMGSNQPQHF. The DNA for the CDR3 is TGCGCCAGCAGCCAAGAGGATGGGATGGGTAGCAATCAGCCCCAGCATTTT.

This clonotype was counted many times. The V call is TRBV3-1, the J call TRBJ1-4; 7 bases match TRBD1. Unmatched junction bases numbered 3, after V lost 5 bases and J lost 0 bases. Germline V lookup: CDR1 LGHDT, CDR2 YNNKEL (reference sequence). The CDR3 spans 15 residues. The CDR3, as DNA: TGTGCCAGCAGCTACAGGGGTGCAACTAATGAAAAACTGTTTTTT. It specifies CASSYRGATNEKLFF.

The chain links TRBV29-1 to TRBJ2-5; 13 bases agree with TRBD2. This CDR3 is built from 14 residues. V trimming: 7 bases; J trimming: 2 bases; junction bases outside the gene matches: 4. The germline V gene has CDR1 SQVTM and CDR2 ANQGSEA. DNA for the CDR3: TGCAGCGCAGGGACTAGCGGGGTTCAAGAGACCCAGTACTTC. It is translated as CSAGTSGVQETQYF.

This clonotype was observed a few times. The chain links TRBV29-1 to TRBJ1-4; D not certain. Germline CDR1 SQVTM, CDR2 ANQGSEA. V was shortened by 4 bases and J by 7 bases, with 7 bases between the two germline ends. The CDR3 spans 11 residues. The CDR3 coding sequence is TGCAGCGTTGGTGGTGGTGAAAAACTGTTTTTT. Translating it yields CSVGGGEKLFF.

A word on this clonotype: It may be a read error: a sequence one base away is much more abundant. This chain joins TRBV2 and TRBJ2-5; D is perhaps TRBD2 (6 bases). Per germline, CDR1 SNHLY and CDR2 FYNNEI. The CDR3 runs to 13 residues. The DNA of the CDR3 is TGTGTCAGCAGTGTCGGGACCGGCGGGGCCCAGTACTTC. It specifies CVSSVGTGGAQYF.

The gene calls are TRBV5-1 and TRBJ1-2; 7 nucleotides align to TRBD1. Germline V CDR1 and CDR2: SGHRS, YFSETQ. The J segment lost 0 bases and the V segment lost 0 bases, leaving 5 bases of the junction unmatched. The CDR3 runs 16 residues. The CDR3, as DNA: TGCGCCAGCAGCTTGGAGGCAGGGGGAGCTAACTATGGCTACACCTTC. The encoded protein is CASSLEAGGANYGYTF.

V usage is TRBV7-2 and J usage is TRBJ1-4; weak D call: TRBD1 (5 bases). Between the trimmed V and J ends, which lost 3 bases and 7 bases, there was a span of 18 bases. The germline gives CDR1 SGHTA, CDR2 FQGNSA. The CDR3 is 16 amino acids. The CDR3 sequence: CASSLGGQPPGEKLFF. CDR3 coding DNA: TGTGCCAGCAGCTTGGGAGGACAACCACCGGGTGAAAAACTGTTTTTT.

This clonotype has a handful of counts. This chain links TRBV11-2 with TRBJ1-5; D call uncertain. Germline V gene lookup returns CDR1 SGHAT and CDR2 FQNNGV. CDR3 length: 13 residues. V lost 2 bases to trimming and J lost 3 bases, with 5 bases between them. The CDR3 is CASSLQTNQPQHF. The CDR3 DNA follows: TGTGCCAGCAGCTTACAGACCAATCAGCCCCAGCATTTT.

This clonotype was observed a handful of times. This sequence joins TRBV6-5 and TRBJ1-6; D is uncertain. Trimming stripped 0 bases from V and 6 bases from J, with 12 bases between. Germline CDR1 and CDR2: MNHEY and SVGAGI. This CDR3 has 16 amino acids. This CDR3 is CASSYSTIGSNSPLHF. CDR3 DNA sequence: TGTGCCAGCAGTTACTCGACAATTGGTAGTAATTCACCCCTCCACTTT.